This T cell receptor (beta chain) comes out of a study of Graves' ophthalmopathy and Graves' hyperthyroidism. Amplifying from RNA transcripts, the study obtained TCR beta CDR3 regions. The first-round RT-PCR employed HTBI primers together with the Qiagen OneStep RT-PCR kit. A multiplex PCR was then performed as the second round. TCRdb used MiXCR to reprocess the multiplex PCR reads, holding one entry per CDR3 protein. The sample consists of 1 million to 1.3 million distinct CDR3 sequences, about 36% of them appearing once. Germline CDR1 is SGHVS and CDR2 is FNYEAQ. This CDR3 contains 12 residues. The study, taken as a whole, reports: It was with approximately 70% sensitivity and about 72% specificity that the model predicted ophthalmopathy progression.

New diagnoses, under 2 months' duration, and ages 18 to 65 characterized the hyperthyroidism patients. The diagnostic workup employed clinical symptoms, serum thyroxine, TRAb, thyroid ultrasound and orbital computed tomography. Of note for this clonotype: Its antigen is still unknown. This could be a read error, since a much larger clone is one nucleotide away.

The chain recombines TRBV7-6 with TRBJ2-3; D uncertain. The end of the DNA aligns better with TRBJ1-5, so the J call may be wrong. The sample comprised peripheral blood or thyroid tissue (not recorded which). The source of this sequence is an adult man with Graves' hyperthyroidism. The CDR3 region has the DNA TGTGCCAGCAGCTTAGGCACAGATACGCAGCATTTT. Translation gives CASSLGTDTQHF.